The 21 T cell receptor beta chains given below trace back to one sample, sequenced in a study of blood T cell repertoires in COVID-19 (dated by TCRdb to the early 2020s). Library generation was performed with the immunoSEQ multiplex PCR assay. In its TCRdb copy, this immuneACCESS table keeps in-frame sequences only and misses some clones. Where compared with another copy, unresolved V genes explain less than half of these, and the others have no known cause. For this sample there are approximately 160,000 clones; around 80% appear just once. Clones ranked in the top ten supply roughly a fifth of the sample. Sequenced input: peripheral blood. The receptors were gathered from a woman of 80 years or more with acute or convalescent COVID-19.

The chain is built from TRBV12-5 and TRBJ2-1; 11 bases fit TRBD1. Germline values: CDR1 LGHNT, CDR2 FRNRAP. This CDR3 spans 17 amino acids. Trimming cost V 1 base and J 0 bases; bases outside gene matches: 2. CDR3 in DNA: TGTGCTAGTGGTTTGGGGGACAGGGGGAGCTCCTACAATGAGCAGTTCTTC. This encodes CASGLGDRGSSYNEQFF.

This chain joins TRBV4-2 and TRBJ2-3; TRBD2 matches at 11 bases. V gave up 1 base and J gave up 3 bases; unmatched junction bases: 3. This CDR3 spans 16 amino acids. In germline, CDR1 is LGHNA, CDR2 YNFKEQ. The CDR3 DNA is TGTGCCAGCAGCCAAGGTCTAGCGGGGGGAACAGATACGCAGTATTTT. Translated, it gives CASSQGLAGGTDTQYF.

V and J are TRBV19 and TRBJ2-7; 7 bases fit TRBD1. The trim removed 10 bases at V and 4 bases at J, leaving 13 bases unmatched. The V gene's germline CDR1 is LNHDA and CDR2 SQIVND (reference sequence). The CDR3 totals 14 residues. CDR3 protein: CATSWGTDLYEQYF. CDR3 nucleotide sequence: TGTGCCACCAGTTGGGGGACAGACCTTTACGAGCAGTACTTC. The variable domain in full, completed from reference TRBV19 and TRBJ2-7, reads DGGITQSPKYLFRKEGQNVTLSCEQNLNHDAMYWYRQDPGQGLRLIYYSQIVNDFQKGDIAEGYSVSREKKESFPLTVTSAQKNPTAFYLCATSWGTDLYEQYFGPGTRLTVT.

This clone has just a few counts. The chain employs TRBV6-5 and TRBJ2-2, with TRBD2 matching over 9 bases. CDR3 length: 14 amino acids. V was pared by 6 bases and J by 4 bases, with 3 bases of the junction left unmatched. Looked up from germline, CDR1 is MNHEY and CDR2 is SVGAGI. This CDR3 reads CASRTSGVTGELFF. The CDR3 DNA reads as TGTGCCAGCAGGACTAGCGGAGTCACCGGGGAGCTGTTTTTT.

This clone was detected only a few times. The chain has TRBV7-2 and TRBJ1-5; D possibly corresponds to TRBD1 (5 bases). Germline CDR1 is SGHTA and CDR2 is FQGNSA. V lost 6 bases to trimming and J lost 5 bases, with 14 bases between them. The CDR3 runs to 14 residues. The CDR3 here is CASSISGVYQPQHF. In nucleotides, the CDR3 is TGTGCCAGCAGTATTTCGGGGGTCTATCAGCCCCAGCATTTT.

The V and J genes are TRBV7-9 and TRBJ2-5, with D possibly matching TRBD1 (6 bases). The germline V gene has CDR1 SEHNR and CDR2 FQNEAQ (reference sequence). The CDR3 contains 14 residues. V was trimmed by 3 bases and J by 2 bases, leaving 10 bases between them. This CDR3 is CASSFSTGQETQYF. As DNA, the CDR3 is TGTGCCAGCAGCTTTTCGACAGGTCAAGAGACCCAGTACTTC.

V usage is TRBV4-1 and J usage is TRBJ1-4; D call uncertain. Looked up from germline, CDR1 is MGHRA and CDR2 is YSYEKL. Trimming stripped 2 bases from V and 2 bases from J, with 9 bases between. The CDR3 runs to 15 residues. The CDR3 DNA reads as TGCGCCAGCAGCCAACCGGGTAGGACTAATGAAAAACTGTTTTTT. Translation: CASSQPGRTNEKLFF.

There are a few counts of this clone. The chain employs TRBV7-2 and TRBJ2-7, with D perhaps TRBD1 (5 bases). The CDR3 has 15 residues. Trimming took off 4 bases at V and 3 bases at J, with 16 bases between the two ends. From germline, CDR1 is SGHTA and CDR2 FQGNSA. CDR3 coding DNA: TGTGCCAGCAGCTCGCAGGGTGCTGGTATCTACGAGCAGTACTTC. This translates into CASSSQGAGIYEQYF.

This clone was detected once. The chain carries TRBV3-1 (or the pseudogene TRBV3-2) and TRBJ2-1, with 8 bases fitting TRBD1. Germline-derived CDR1 and CDR2 are LGHDT and YNNKEL (reference sequence). J was trimmed by 0 bases and V by 4 bases; bases with no gene match: 8. The CDR3 covers 17 residues. The CDR3 loop reads CASSPTYRGVSYNEQFF. The DNA of the CDR3 is TGTGCCAGCAGCCCGACATACAGGGGGGTCTCCTACAATGAGCAGTTCTTC.

The rearrangement joins TRBV11-2 to TRBJ2-2; D not certain. Germline V gene lookup returns CDR1 SGHAT and CDR2 FQNNGV. Trimming removed 7 bases at V and 0 bases at J, with 9 bases between. This CDR3 has 14 amino acids. CDR3 sequence reads: CASTGQPNTGELFF. Here the CDR3 DNA reads TGTGCCAGCACTGGGCAGCCGAACACCGGGGAGCTGTTTTTT.

This sequence joins TRBV5-1 and TRBJ2-1; D perhaps matches TRBD1 (6 bases). The germline gives CDR1 SGHRS, CDR2 YFSETQ. This CDR3 contains 14 residues. V lost 8 bases to trimming and J lost 7 bases, with 19 bases between them. CDR3 in DNA: TGCGCCAGTAACAGGGAATCTCCACTTAATGAGCAGTTCTTC. Protein: CASNRESPLNEQFF.

The chain carries TRBV7-9 and TRBJ1-1; a possible D gene is TRBD1 (5 bases). Germline lookup yields CDR1 SEHNR and CDR2 FQNEAQ (reference sequence). V shed 4 bases and J shed 4 bases, with 13 bases lying between them. The CDR3 loop spans 14 amino acids. CDR3 protein: CASSSQGDGTEAFF. CDR3 DNA: TGTGCCAGCAGCTCCCAGGGTGATGGCACTGAAGCTTTCTTT.

The chain links TRBV6-6 to TRBJ2-7; the D is unclear. Germline V gene data show CDR1 as MNHNY and CDR2 as SVGAGI (reference sequence). Between the trimmed V and J ends, which lost 2 bases and 2 bases, there was a span of 10 bases. The CDR3 is made up of 14 amino acids. CDR3 DNA sequence: TGTGCCAGCAGTTACGCGTCTATAGCCTACGAGCAGTACTTC. Its translation is CASSYASIAYEQYF.

This clone was recorded once. The rearrangement uses TRBV19 and TRBJ1-6; 8 bases are a match to TRBD1. CDR1 and CDR2 from the germline V gene are LNHDA and SQIVND (reference sequence). V was pared by 6 bases and J by 10 bases, with 11 bases of the junction left unmatched. The CDR3 is made up of 15 amino acids. CDR3 sequence: CASRRSDRAGSPLHF. Here the CDR3 DNA reads TGTGCCAGTAGGAGATCGGACAGGGCAGGCTCACCCCTCCACTTT.

The gene calls are TRBV6-5 and TRBJ2-5; TRBD2 agrees at 8 bases. Germline CDR1 MNHEY, CDR2 SVGAGI. V lost 7 bases and J lost 3; bases outside the gene matches: 10. The CDR3 has 15 amino acids. The CDR3, as DNA: TGTGCCAGCACCCTCGGGGGTAGCGGGGAAGAGACCCAGTACTTC. This translates into CASTLGGSGEETQYF.

The chain uses TRBV4-2 and TRBJ2-5, with TRBD2 matching 8 bases. The length of the CDR3 is 16 residues. V trimming: 4 bases; J trimming: 2 bases; junction bases outside the gene matches: 9. Germline V lookup: CDR1 LGHNA, CDR2 YNFKEQ. The CDR3, as DNA: TGTGCCAGCAGCCGTAGTCCGGGACTAGTACAAGAGACCCAGTACTTC. This gives the protein CASSRSPGLVQETQYF.

The chain joins TRBV7-2 to TRBJ1-2, with D uncertain. The CDR3 has 14 residues. The germline V gene has CDR1 SGHTA and CDR2 FQGNSA. V shed 3 bases and J shed 8 bases, with 16 bases lying between them. The CDR3 bases are TGTGCCAGCAGCTTCTCCCCCCCGACCGGGGGCTACACCTTC. Translated: CASSFSPPTGGYTF.

The rearrangement links TRBV5-1 to TRBJ2-1; 9 nucleotides agree with TRBD2. This CDR3 region has 15 residues. V was clipped by 4 bases and J by 4 bases; unmatched bases: 6. In germline, CDR1 is SGHRS, CDR2 YFSETQ. The DNA for the CDR3 is TGCGCCAGCAGCGCCGGGACTAGCTGGTACAATGAGCAGTTCTTC. This codes for CASSAGTSWYNEQFF.

The chain employs TRBV7-2 and TRBJ2-6; TRBD1 is a possible D gene (7 bases). V was shortened by 4 bases and J by 5 bases, with 18 bases between the two germline ends. Looked up from germline, CDR1 is SGHTA and CDR2 is FQGNSA. The CDR3 totals 17 residues. CDR3 sequence (DNA): TGTGCCAGCAGCTCCCAGGGGGGCCGATCCTGGGCCAACGTCCTGACTTTC. Amino acid sequence: CASSSQGGRSWANVLTF.

As regards this clone: Other DNA sequences from this sample encode an identical CDR3 as well. This chain connects TRBV30 to TRBJ1-5; tentative D call: TRBD1 (6 bases). The CDR3 consists of 13 residues. V lost 1 base and J lost 2, with 6 bases in between. The V gene's germline CDR1 is GTSNPN and CDR2 SVGIG (reference sequence). The CDR3 sequence is CAWSAGGNQPQHF. In DNA form, the CDR3 reads TGTGCCTGGAGTGCAGGGGGCAATCAGCCCCAGCATTTT.

The rearrangement links TRBV19 to TRBJ2-1, with TRBD2 matching 15 bases. Germline-derived CDR1 and CDR2 are LNHDA and SQIVND (reference sequence). The CDR3 runs 16 residues. CDR3 bases: TGTGCGACCTCTCCCCAGGGACTAGCGGGAGGCAATGAGCAGTTCTTC. It is translated as CATSPQGLAGGNEQFF.